This T cell receptor (beta chain) is from a study of T cells after yellow fever vaccination. Study outcomes and limitations: Post-booster repertoires contained most primary-vaccination clones again (about 95% CD4, approximately 88% CD8).

A note on this clonotype: Its antigen remains unidentified.

Looked up from germline, CDR1 is LGHNA and CDR2 is YSLEER. Trimming pared 0 bases from V and 6 bases from J, leaving 9 bases between. The CDR3 covers 14 residues. MiXCR was run by TCRdb on the 5' RACE reads, yielding one entry per CDR3 protein. This sample has some 120,000 distinct CDR3 sequences; roughly 8.2% occur once, and the top ten carry almost 40%. This specimen was CD8+ T cells sorted from PBMCs, taken on the day of the yellow fever booster vaccination. The receptor was isolated from a man between 18 and 29 years old who received the YFV17D yellow fever vaccine. The chain links TRBV4-3 to TRBJ2-1; no firm D call. This CDR3 is CASSQERTGNEQFF. Here the CDR3 DNA reads TGCGCCAGCAGCCAAGAGCGGACGGGCAATGAGCAGTTCTTC.